The subject of this entry is one TCR beta chain. No antigen is known for it. Per-nucleotide qualities are absent, and no much larger clonotype sits a single base away. This sample was included in a study of cytomegalovirus exposure and HLA in healthy donors (dated by TCRdb to 2015 to 2018). With regard to the full study: An earlier analysis of about 530 of the donors reported 276 Gb of sequence data and 100 million to 120 million unique TCR beta sequences obtained from around 180 million T cells. The number of donors typed differed by locus, with 629-630 for A, B, C, DRB1 and DQB1, roughly 520 for DQA1, nearly 610 for DPA1, and around 430 for DPB1. The study used immunosequencing to profile the T cell repertoires of 666 subjects and linked those repertoires to cytomegalovirus serostatus. Five DR-DQ haplotypes were handled as single units for association and clustering, since linkage in the cohort was strong. HLA typing covered class I and class II loci at four-digit resolution. Donor age, sex, ethnicity and CMV serostatus were compiled together with the repertoire data. High-throughput TCR immunosequencing, statistical association of individual TCRs with disease status, and machine learning were combined to predict cytomegalovirus infection status. The study was designed to test whether signatures of past pathogen exposure could be identified by cataloging public T cell receptors. Among approximately 370 genotyped donors of the cohort, an average of approximately 220,000 unique TCR beta nucleotide sequences was sequenced per donor, of which approximately 18% were non-productive. A later genetic analysis used genome-wide SNP genotypes for about 65% of the 666 donors, treating that subset as a discovery cohort. Of the 300 to 450 genotyped donors, 65% to 90% fell in the genetic ancestry cluster associated with self-reported Caucasian donors. In a later analysis, previously published TCR beta repertoires from 550 to 700 donors were re-analyzed and high-resolution HLA genotyping was added so that TCR occurrence patterns could be studied. Rather than drawing on any new phenotypic data, the later analysis identified candidate immune exposures from TCR beta sequences and the way those sequences occurred across donors. Every discovery cohort repertoire had been produced on one sequencing platform. Along with the approximately 600-subject first cohort, a separate validation cohort of over a hundred different subjects was used. An early release covering more than 500 HLA-typed donors comprised 250 to 350 gigabases of sequencing data and roughly 86 million unique TCR sequences. In an earlier analysis of around 540 of the donors, high-throughput TCR beta sequencing was used to judge whether each TCR beta V gene segment behaved as functional or pseudogenic.

The method was the immunoSEQ multiplex PCR assay. For the multiplex PCR, a mixture combining 60 forward primers for TCR Vbeta segments and 13 reverse primers for TCR Jbeta segments was used. The CDR3 region of rearranged TCR beta genes was amplified from genomic DNA with a multiplex PCR assay. Amplified TCR beta libraries were sequenced as 87-base-pair reads on the Illumina HiSeq System. Concerning the study's data processing: A later analysis tallied 75 million to 95 million unique TCR beta chains across the approximately 670 repertoires, and about 10 million of those chains were shared by two or more donors. Raw reads were error-corrected and collapsed into unique sequences by a nearest-neighbor algorithm in which closely related sequences were merged to remove PCR and sequencing errors. Alignment of CDR3 sequences to IMGT reference sequences was used to assign V, D and J gene segments. For a sequence to be retained, at least a six-nucleotide match to both a V gene segment and a J gene segment was required. A rearrangement was called productive if the CDR3 had no stop codons and remained in frame with V and J, and every other rearrangement was called non-productive. Following IMGT convention, CDR3 was defined as the stretch from the second conserved V-encoded cysteine to the conserved J-encoded phenylalanine. Sequences without an unambiguous match to a single V gene segment were excluded from the earlier analysis of about 600 of the donors. An earlier analysis of about 590 of the donors classified V segments as functional when productive rearrangements were above 56.7% and as segregating when the standard deviation between donors was above 5%. To diagnose cytomegalovirus status from the catalog of TCR beta chain sequences, a statistical classification framework was built. V and J gene assignment, in a later analysis, came from comparing TCR nucleotide sequences with IMGT/GENE-DB human TR gene sequences. A later analysis assigned CDR3 sequences and most-parsimonious VDJ recombination scenarios with the TCRdist pipeline. In a later analysis, every TCR beta chain was defined by the combination of its CDR3 amino acid sequence and its V-gene family, and reads without a unique V-gene family were dropped. In a later analysis, fewer than 600 highly shared, low-generation-probability nucleotide sequences were removed to address suspected cross-contamination and a sequencing artifact. In a later analysis, a clonal expansion index was calculated for each public chain from normalized within-repertoire ranks of inferred template counts. In a later analysis, generation probabilities were computed using a VDJ recombination model fitted to out-of-frame rearrangements, and the results were checked against IGoR. A later analysis scored TCR-TCR, TCR-HLA and TCR-CMV co-occurrence with hypergeometric tests, applying a repertoire-size bias correction to TCR pairs. To estimate false discovery rates, a later analysis permuted the HLA or CMV assignments 20 times. In a later analysis, co-occurring TCRs were grouped using DBSCAN, with TCRdist sequence similarity added in when clustering inside HLA-allele-positive subsets. Co-occurrence clustering excluded repertoires with fewer than 30,000 or more than 120,000 public chains, plus five with anomalous nucleotide sharing. The source is immuneACCESS, and TCRdb retained only in-frame sequences with V and J called. Part of the clones is not carried over; for the studies checked, unresolved V genes explain less than half of this, and the remainder is unexplained. Clone size and the V and J calls come from that table; the DNA yielded D and trimming. The table for this sample lists nearly 200,000 clones; roughly 77% of them were counted only once. Of the sample, roughly 0.4% falls within the top ten clones.

The cohort comprised under 700 healthy bone marrow donors. At the time of sampling, every cohort member was nominally healthy, though immune exposures that went unrecorded were likely present. The donor was CMV seropositive and belonged to the group of 250 to 300 seropositive cohort members. A peripheral blood sample was collected from each donor, and TCR beta sequencing was performed on peripheral blood mononuclear cells. The Qiagen DNeasy Blood Extraction Kit was used to extract genomic DNA from the blood cell samples. Broader findings and caveats from the paper: In a later genetic analysis, a missense DCLRE1C variant was associated with V-gene and J-gene trimming of TCR beta chains, and the association was replicated in an independent cohort. In a later genetic analysis, fewer N-insertions in productive TCRs were reported among donors in an Asian-associated ancestry cluster than the approximately 670-donor mean. Three of the identified cytomegalovirus-associated TCR beta chains were confirmed in vitro to be specific for cytomegalovirus antigens. The cohort was sequenced for TCR beta chains only, and without alpha or paired-chain data the features that could be detected were limited. In a later analysis, the rate of TCR association differed among HLA loci, with DRB1 alleles having the most associated TCRs and HLA-C alleles having the fewest. Some IMGT-functional V segments, including TRBV6-2 and TRBV6-3, could not be distinguished by the 87-base-pair reads and were therefore excluded. In a later analysis, several top co-occurrence clusters were reported to appear linked to parvovirus B19, influenza, CMV and Epstein-Barr virus. Correlated functional status among segregating V segments might be attributable to linkage disequilibrium, but an unknown experimental factor could not be ruled out. A later analysis found that HLA-associated TCR beta chains were more clonally expanded and had lower generation probabilities than equally common non-associated chains. A cluster of highly shared sequence variants was judged likely to represent a technical artifact of the sequencing pipeline. Sequencing depth was assumed to be roughly uniform across donors in the presence/absence analyses, though that assumption may not hold. The authors suggested that the approach could potentially be extended to other disease states and immunological phenotypes. An earlier analysis of around 600 of the donors showed that most TCR beta V segments appeared in productive rearrangements either about 90% or about 30% of the time, which broadly matched IMGT annotations. At a false discovery rate of 0.05, a later analysis linked 15,000 to 20,000 TCR beta sequences to specific HLA alleles. Across donors, most TCR sequences were observed very rarely, whereas some public TCRs were present in many individuals. The classifier was reported to diagnose cytomegalovirus status with high specificity and sensitivity in both the original and validation cohorts. CMV serostatus was the only immune exposure information available for the cohort. Strong co-occurrence of HLA alleles, especially DR and DQ, made assigning TCR associations to individual alleles difficult. In a later analysis, most CMV-associated TCR beta chains were found to appear HLA-restricted, with HLA associations seemingly driven largely by CMV exposure. Because HLA typing was missing for some donors at each locus, association tests included only the typed subset. A further reported finding was that TCR beta sequences accurately predicted the HLA-A and HLA-B alleles for most subjects in the first cohort. In the study, approximately 160 TCR beta chains were listed as associated with cytomegalovirus. Because counts were too low, some 17 rarely observed V segments, including chromosome 9 orphons, were left out of the earlier analysis of some 600 of the donors.

At the junction V is shortened by 4 bases and J by 6 bases; bases outside the gene matches: 9. CDR1 and CDR2 are drawn from the germline V gene: SGHDT, YYEEEE. The CDR3 holds 16 amino acids from the cysteine to the phenylalanine. The CDR3 DNA has 48 bases and is translated from base 1. Here the chain combines TRBV5-6 and TRBJ2-1; 11 junctional bases match TRBD2. The source is a male donor in good health and CMV-seropositive. Input material: PBMCs. The CDR3 protein sequence reads: CASSTRTSGFGNEQFF. The DNA sequence follows: TGTGCCAGCAGCACCAGGACTAGCGGGTTTGGCAATGAGCAGTTCTTC.